This T cell receptor (beta chain) is from a study of T cell clonality in common variable immunodeficiency. Profiling relied on immunoSEQ multiplex PCR, and the TCRdb table lists in-frame clones only, not all of them. Sampling found approximately 42,000 clones, none seen once. Heparinized whole blood, roughly 4.5 to 9 ml, came from each donor. General study results and limits: Links between repertoire features and CVID complications were heterogeneity-limited. TCRbeta clonality was increased in CVID versus healthy controls.

The germline V gene encodes CDR1 SGHRS and CDR2 YFSETQ. Germline trimming cut 8 bases from V and 6 bases from J; bases unmatched to any gene: 9. The CDR3 is made up of 14 amino acids. This clone was seen many times. The antigen is unknown. The read is 3 residues too short to cover the CDR3 end, so that end is filled in from the germline J gene. The clonotype was recovered from a person aged 18 to 70 in good health. The J gene is TRBJ2-3, the V gene TRBV5-1, with 10 bases identical to TRBD2. Specimen: peripheral blood mononuclear cells. The CDR3: CASKSGRAADTQYF. Incomplete CDR3 DNA: TGCGCCAGTAAAAGCGGGAGGGCCGCGGATACG.